This T cell receptor (beta chain) came from a study of post-analysis software for immune sequencing data. Study summary: Several disease courses (relapsing-remitting, secondary progressive and progressive-relapsing) of multiple sclerosis were included. Study observations and caveats: Patients had higher frequencies than controls of about 5 TRBV segments, including TRBV5-6, TRBV5-1 and TRBV20-1.

The CDR3 is made up of 15 amino acids. The J segment lost 11 bases and the V segment lost 10 bases, leaving 19 bases of the junction unmatched. Comment on this clonotype: Antigen: not known.

Unique molecular identifiers tagged the TCR beta cDNA libraries. Input amounts of about 0.95 to 11 million T cells were used. These gave about 500,000 cDNA molecules, so each molecule approximated one T cell. TCRdb redid the calling of the PCR reads with MiXCR, one entry per CDR3 protein. The sample lists roughly 620,000 distinct CDR3 sequences; 44% were seen once. This rearrangement joins TRBV12-3 or TRBV12-4 to TRBJ2-1; TRBD2 matches at 8 bases. Sequencing input: blood. The TCR was taken from a girl aged 5-17 years with multiple sclerosis. Here the CDR3 reads CAIQTKQGLAGQQFF. The CDR3 DNA reads as TGTGCCATCCAGACCAAACAGGGTTTAGCGGGACAGCAGTTCTTC.